The source of this T cell receptor (beta chain) is a study of T cell repertoires in cytomegalovirus infection. The overall study: Recently described HLA-C-restricted plus well-studied HLA-B-restricted CMV epitopes were used. Study-wide results and limits: CMV-specific TCR beta clonotypes restricted by HLA-C dominated the ex vivo response. Cumulative public TCR beta family frequency identified carriers of CMV plus the relevant HLA.

MiXCR, run by TCRdb on the reads, gives a single entry per CDR3 protein. The sample has fewer than 850,000 distinct CDR3 sequences, about 29% seen once. With regard to this clonotype: The antigen is undetermined.

This CDR3 is built from 16 residues. Trimming left V 3 bases short and J 1 base short, with 16 bases between. This receptor was obtained from a human donor in good health (CMV status not recorded). Some clones in this sample may be carry-over from other donors' samples. J is TRBJ2-7 and V is TRBV12-3 or TRBV12-4, with D uncertain. Sequenced material: cultured CD8+ T cells from PBMCs, taken from culture after CMV antigen stimulation. The CDR3 loop reads CASSFMTADRSYEQYF. The CDR3 DNA is TGTGCCAGCAGTTTCATGACCGCCGACCGATCCTACGAGCAGTACTTC.